This TCR beta chain was retrieved from a study of a mutant IDH1 vaccine in newly diagnosed glioma. About the research overall: The initiation of vaccination occurred 4-6 weeks after radiotherapy alone, or with temozolomide cycles.

On this clone: The antigen is unknown.

V dropped 4 bases and J dropped 0 bases, with 16 bases sitting between them. CDR3 length: 16 residues. Germline CDR1 is SGHDT and CDR2 is YYEEEE. Time point meaning: week 5, during vaccination. Doses of 300 ug of mutant IDH1 20-mer peptide were given with topical imiquimod. The method was immunoSEQ multiplex PCR; TCRdb's version includes in-frame clones alone and lacks a portion of them. The sample holds 39,000 or so clones, approximately 80% seen once. Overall study findings and caveats: Detectable vaccine-induced immune responses arose in 93.3% of patients.

This sample comprised PBMCs, obtained from a glioma patient whose treatment included an IDH1 peptide vaccine. J is TRBJ1-1 and V is TRBV5-6; tentatively, D is TRBD1 (5 bases). The origin of this receptor is a man in his forties or fifties with glioma. The CDR3 bases are TGTGCCAGCAGCACAAAGAGACAGACATTGAACACTGAAGCTTTCTTT. Protein sequence: CASSTKRQTLNTEAFF.